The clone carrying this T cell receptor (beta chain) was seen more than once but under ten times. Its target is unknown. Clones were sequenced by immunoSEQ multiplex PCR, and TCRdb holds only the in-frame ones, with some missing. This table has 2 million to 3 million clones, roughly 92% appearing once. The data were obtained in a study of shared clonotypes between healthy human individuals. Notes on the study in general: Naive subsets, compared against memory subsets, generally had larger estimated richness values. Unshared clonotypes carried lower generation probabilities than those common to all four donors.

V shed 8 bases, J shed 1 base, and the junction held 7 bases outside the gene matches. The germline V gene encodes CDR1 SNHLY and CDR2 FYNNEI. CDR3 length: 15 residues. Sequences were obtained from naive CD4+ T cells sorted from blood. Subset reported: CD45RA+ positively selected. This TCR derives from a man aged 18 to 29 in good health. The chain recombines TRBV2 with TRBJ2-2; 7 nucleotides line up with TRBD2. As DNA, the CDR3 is TGTGCCAGCCGTCCGGGGAGGGAGAACACCGGGGAGCTGTTTTTT. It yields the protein CASRPGRENTGELFF.